A single sample gave rise to the 28 T cell receptor beta chains below, sequenced in a study of cytomegalovirus exposure and HLA in healthy donors. It was with 60 Vbeta and 13 Jbeta primers that the PCR ran. Clones were read by immunoSEQ multiplex PCR, and TCRdb kept only the in-frame ones, dropping some. Found here are 200,000 to 300,000 clones, roughly four fifths of them singletons; the top ten hold 1.5% to 2%. The sample was PBMCs. The receptors stem from a woman aged 40-49 years in good health and CMV-seropositive.

The chain's CDR3 is CAWRGGRVAGYTF. In DNA form, the CDR3 reads TGTGCCTGGAGGGGGGGGAGGGTCGCTGGCTACACCTTC. The genes are TRBV30 and TRBJ1-2; D possibly corresponds to TRBD1 (5 bases). CDR3 length equals 13 residues. V lost 3 bases, J lost 7 bases, and 15 bases lay in between. The germline V gene has CDR1 GTSNPN and CDR2 SVGIG (reference sequence). Combining the CDR3 with reference TRBV30 and TRBJ1-2 gives the whole variable domain SQTIHQWPATLVQPVGSPLSLECTVEGTSNPNLYWYRQAAGRGLQLLFYSVGIGQISSEVPQNLSASRPQDRQFILSSKKLLLSDSGFYLCAWRGGRVAGYTFGSGTRLTVV.

The gene calls are TRBV11-2 and TRBJ2-7; 9 positions match TRBD2. J gave up 2 bases and V 2 bases, and 10 bases lay outside the gene matches. Germline CDR1 is SGHAT and CDR2 is FQNNGV. CDR3 size: 17 residues. For the CDR3, the DNA is TGTGCCAGCAGCTTATCCCTCTATAGCGGGAGCCCCTACGAGCAGTACTTC. Translation gives CASSLSLYSGSPYEQYF. The full variable domain, rest sourced from reference TRBV11-2 and TRBJ2-7, is EAGVAQSPRYKIIEKRQSVAFWCNPISGHATLYWYQQILGQGPKLLIQFQNNGVVDDSQLPKDRFSAERLKGVDSTLKIQPAKLEDSAVYLCASSLSLYSGSPYEQYFGPGTRLTVT.

The V gene is TRBV7-2, the J gene TRBJ2-5, with 8 bases fitting TRBD2. This CDR3 has 15 amino acids. Germline CDR1 SGHTA, CDR2 FQGNSA. The ends lost 3 bases at V and 3 bases at J; junction bases unmatched: 6. The DNA of the CDR3 is TGTGCCAGCAGCTTCGTTAGCGGGATGGAAGAGACCCAGTACTTC. Amino acids: CASSFVSGMEETQYF.

This clone has only one observation. V gene TRBV27 combines with J gene TRBJ2-1, with D possibly matching TRBD1 (6 bases). CDR3 length equals 16 residues. Germline-derived CDR1 and CDR2 are MNHEY and SMNVEV (reference sequence). The V gene lost 2 bases and the J gene lost 3 bases, with 14 bases spanning the gap. Written as DNA, the CDR3 is TGTGCCAGCAGTTTAGGGTTAACAGGGCGCTACAATGAGCAGTTCTTC. Translated: CASSLGLTGRYNEQFF.

This sequence joins TRBV6-1 and TRBJ2-7; TRBD2 agrees at 10 bases. Germline CDR1 and CDR2: MNHNS and SASEGT. The junction had 4 bases not matched to a gene; V was cut back by 5 bases and J by 0 bases. This CDR3 comprises 15 residues. This chain's CDR3 is CASSSSGRASYEQYF. CDR3 nucleotides: TGTGCCAGCAGTTCCAGCGGGAGGGCCTCCTACGAGCAGTACTTC.

J is TRBJ1-2 and V is TRBV7-2, with a possible D match to TRBD1 (5 bases). The CDR3 extends over 14 amino acids. V lost 3 bases and J 8 bases, leaving 16 bases between the germline ends. Per the germline V gene, CDR1 is SGHTA and CDR2 is FQGNSA. This CDR3 reads CASSLSGQGVGYTF. CDR3 DNA: TGTGCCAGCAGCTTGAGTGGGCAGGGTGTCGGCTACACCTTC.

This rearrangement joins TRBV4-3 to TRBJ1-2; D may be TRBD1 (5 bases). CDR1 and CDR2 (germline): LGHNA, YSLEER. The CDR3 consists of 16 residues. V was clipped by 1 base and J by 4 bases, with 16 bases between them. CDR3 DNA sequence: TGCGCCAGCAGCCAAGTTAGGCAGGGAGGTGGCTATGGCTACACCTTC. It yields the protein CASSQVRQGGGYGYTF.

V usage is TRBV7-9 and J usage is TRBJ2-7; 12 nucleotides line up with TRBD2. The CDR3 has 16 amino acids. Unmatched junction bases numbered 9, after V lost 5 bases and J lost 4 bases. The V gene's germline CDR1 is SEHNR and CDR2 FQNEAQ (reference sequence). CDR3 DNA: TGTGCCAGCAGCCTTACCTCTAGCGGGAGGGCGTACGAGCAGTACTTC. It specifies CASSLTSSGRAYEQYF.

This clone was detected once. The chain recombines TRBV28 with TRBJ1-1; D is undetermined. The CDR3 has 16 amino acids. Germline CDR1 MDHEN, CDR2 SYDVKM. Trimming removed 5 bases from V and 0 bases from J, with 16 bases in between. The CDR3 nucleotides are TGTGCCAGCAGTGAAGGGCGGGGAATGTTGAACACTGAAGCTTTCTTT. Translated, it gives CASSEGRGMLNTEAFF.

V is TRBV7-9 and J is TRBJ2-7, with 8 positions matching TRBD1. Looked up from germline, CDR1 is SEHNR and CDR2 is FQNEAQ (reference sequence). The CDR3 has 15 residues. V was pared by 5 bases and J by 2 bases, with 8 bases of the junction left unmatched. Written as DNA, the CDR3 is TGTGCCAGCAGCGCGGACAGGGATGCAGCCTACGAGCAGTACTTC. It is translated as CASSADRDAAYEQYF.

The rearrangement links TRBV7-9 to TRBJ2-5; 14 bases are shared with TRBD2. Germline V gene data show CDR1 as SEHNR and CDR2 as FQNEAQ (reference sequence). The V and J ends lost 2 bases and 4 bases, in that order; junction bases with no gene match: 6. This CDR3 comprises 17 residues. The CDR3 region has the DNA TGTGCCAGCAGCTTAAGACTAGCGGGAGGGCCGGGAGAGACCCAGTACTTC. Protein: CASSLRLAGGPGETQYF. The full variable domain, rest sourced from reference TRBV7-9 and TRBJ2-5, is DTGVSQNPRHKITKRGQNVTFRCDPISEHNRLYWYRQTLGQGPEFLTYFQNEAQLEKSRLLSDRFSAERPKGSFSTLEIQRTEQGDSAMYLCASSLRLAGGPGETQYFGPGTRLLVL.

This sequence joins TRBV5-1 and TRBJ2-5, with D possibly being TRBD2 (5 bases). Trimming stripped 4 bases from V and 5 bases from J, with 12 bases between. The CDR3 is 13 amino acids. Germline-derived CDR1 and CDR2 are SGHRS and YFSETQ. The CDR3 loop is CASSRSGGETQYF. The CDR3 DNA follows: TGCGCCAGCAGCAGGAGCGGAGGTGAGACCCAGTACTTC.

The chain carries TRBV4-2 and TRBJ2-2; 9 bases map to TRBD1. With V trimmed by 1 base and J by 6 bases, 3 bases remained unmatched. The CDR3 is 15 amino acids. Germline CDR1 LGHNA, CDR2 YNFKEQ. Here the CDR3 DNA reads TGTGCCAGCAGCCAAGGGACAGGGGAGGCCGGGGAGCTGTTTTTT. It is translated as CASSQGTGEAGELFF.

This clone was recorded once. The rearrangement joins TRBV7-9 to TRBJ1-5; D gene unclear. Per the germline V gene, CDR1 is SEHNR and CDR2 is FQNEAQ (reference sequence). V lost 1 base and J 2 bases, leaving 9 bases between the germline ends. The CDR3 loop spans 15 amino acids. The CDR3 DNA reads TGTGCCAGCAGCTTAGGCTCGGTGGGCAATCAGCCCCAGCATTTT. It translates to CASSLGSVGNQPQHF.

The V and J genes are TRBV28 and TRBJ2-7; 7 bases are a match to TRBD2. The CDR3 sequence is 14 residues long. Trimming cost V 5 bases and J 1 base; bases outside gene matches: 5. Germline CDR1 MDHEN, CDR2 SYDVKM. The CDR3 DNA sequence: TGTGCCAGCAGTCGACTAGCACGTTCCTACGAGCAGTACTTC. This codes for CASSRLARSYEQYF.

The chain uses TRBV5-1 and TRBJ2-1; D is possibly TRBD2 (5 bases). The CDR3 has 11 amino acids. V lost 4 bases to trimming and J lost 9 bases, with 8 bases between them. Germline V CDR1 and CDR2: SGHRS, YFSETQ. Written as DNA, the CDR3 is TGCGCCAGCAGCGCGGAGGTTGAGCAGTTCTTC. This translates into CASSAEVEQFF.

This clone occurred once. The J gene is TRBJ1-1, the V gene TRBV27; D is possibly TRBD1 (5 bases). The CDR3 loop spans 14 amino acids. Per the germline V gene, CDR1 is MNHEY and CDR2 is SMNVEV (reference sequence). Trimming stripped 4 bases from V and 1 base from J, with 10 bases between. DNA of the CDR3: TGTGCCAGCAGTTGGGGCGGTTGGAACACTGAAGCTTTCTTT. It specifies CASSWGGWNTEAFF.

The rearrangement links TRBV4-3 to TRBJ1-5; D not resolved. Germline values: CDR1 LGHNA, CDR2 YSLEER. Trimming pared 0 bases from V and 7 bases from J, leaving 13 bases between. The CDR3 is 15 amino acids. The CDR3 nucleotides read TGCGCCAGCAGCCAAGAAGCGGAGGACTACCAGCCCCAGCATTTT. Amino acids: CASSQEAEDYQPQHF.

This clone was seen only once. The V call is TRBV6-5, the J call TRBJ2-7; 10 bases align to TRBD2. V trimming: 5 bases; J trimming: 0 bases; junction bases outside the gene matches: 4. This CDR3 is 15 amino acids long. Germline assignment: CDR1 MNHEY and CDR2 SVGAGI. Here the CDR3 DNA reads TGTGCCAGCAGTGCCCCTAGCGGGAGCTCCTACGAGCAGTACTTC. The encoded protein is CASSAPSGSSYEQYF.

This rearrangement joins TRBV6-5 to TRBJ1-3; no definite D call. The CDR3 totals 15 residues. Germline V gives CDR1 MNHEY, CDR2 SVGAGI. V gave up 7 bases and J gave up 0 bases, with 13 bases separating them. The CDR3 loop reads CASKIGSYSGNTIYF. In DNA, the CDR3 is TGTGCCAGCAAAATCGGGAGTTACTCTGGAAACACCATATATTTT.

The chain recombines TRBV6-6 with TRBJ2-2, with 9 nucleotides matching TRBD1. Trimming cost V 4 bases and J 7 bases; bases outside gene matches: 10. Germline V gene lookup returns CDR1 MNHNY and CDR2 SVGAGI (reference sequence). CDR3 length: 16 residues. CDR3 loop: CASSSPGQGGHGELFF. The DNA of the CDR3 is TGTGCCAGCAGTTCCCCGGGACAGGGAGGCCACGGGGAGCTGTTTTTT.

The rearrangement uses TRBV7-2 and TRBJ2-1; perhaps TRBD2 as D (5 bases). The CDR3 contains 12 residues. Germline V gene data show CDR1 as SGHTA and CDR2 as FQGNSA. V lost 5 bases and J lost 7, with 9 bases in between. The CDR3 reads CASSGLANEQFF. DNA of the CDR3: TGTGCCAGCAGCGGACTGGCGAATGAGCAGTTCTTC.

This sequence joins TRBV7-8 and TRBJ2-1, with D possibly matching TRBD1 (5 bases). Deletions cut 1 base from V and 7 bases from J, with 14 bases between. Germline V gene lookup returns CDR1 SGHVS and CDR2 FQNEAQ. The length of the CDR3 is 15 residues. CDR3 loop: CASSLGTTTGNEQFF. The DNA for the CDR3 is TGTGCCAGCAGCTTAGGGACAACCACCGGGAATGAGCAGTTCTTC.

The chain couples TRBV5-4 to TRBJ1-3; 7 bases line up with TRBD1. This CDR3 contains 16 residues. Germline V gives CDR1 SGHNT, CDR2 YYREEE (reference sequence). The trim removed 4 bases at V and 1 base at J, leaving 8 bases unmatched. CDR3 sequence (DNA): TGTGCCAGCAGCCCCGAACAGGGGTTGTCTGGAAACACCATATATTTT. It is translated as CASSPEQGLSGNTIYF. Looking up the rest from reference TRBV5-4 and TRBJ1-3 gives the full variable domain: ETGVTQSPTHLIKTRGQQVTLRCSSQSGHNTVSWYQQALGQGPQFIFQYYREEENGRGNFPPRFSGLQFPNYSSELNVNALELDDSALYLCASSPEQGLSGNTIYFGEGSWLTVV.

This clone was seen just once. V and J are TRBV29-1 and TRBJ1-1; D is unresolved. Per the germline V gene, CDR1 is SQVTM and CDR2 is ANQGSEA. V shed 4 bases and J shed 1 base, with 7 bases lying between them. The CDR3 has 12 residues. The CDR3 loop is CSVAVSNTEAFF. In nucleotides, the CDR3 is TGCAGCGTTGCGGTGTCGAACACTGAAGCTTTCTTT.

The genes are TRBV19 and TRBJ2-1, with D perhaps matching TRBD2 (6 bases). The CDR3 is 15 amino acids. CDR1 LNHDA and CDR2 SQIVND come from the germline V gene (reference sequence). Trimming removed 3 bases at V and 9 bases at J, with 18 bases between. The CDR3 region has the DNA TGTGCCAGTAGTATGACTAGTTGGGCCTCAGGTGAGCAGTTCTTC. This encodes CASSMTSWASGEQFF.

V is TRBV5-1 and J is TRBJ2-3, with TRBD2 matching over 11 bases. This CDR3 is 16 amino acids long. Germline lookup yields CDR1 SGHRS and CDR2 YFSETQ. V lost 4 bases and J lost 1; bases outside the gene matches: 5. DNA of the CDR3: TGCGCCAGCAGCCCAGGGACTAGCGGTCGCACAGATACGCAGTATTTT. It encodes CASSPGTSGRTDTQYF.

This chain joins TRBV28 and TRBJ2-1, with TRBD2 matching over 14 bases. CDR1 and CDR2 from the germline V gene are MDHEN and SYDVKM. The trim removed 4 bases at V and 7 bases at J, leaving 3 bases unmatched. The CDR3 is 15 amino acids. CDR3 DNA sequence: TGTGCCAGCAGTTCCGGGACTAGCGGGAGTAATGAGCAGTTCTTC. It is translated as CASSSGTSGSNEQFF.